One sample yielded the 19 T cell receptor beta chains listed below, sequenced in a study of human T cells and chemical hapten exposure. TCRdb ran MiXCR on the RACE reads and lists one entry per CDR3 protein. The table shows tens of thousands of distinct CDR3 sequences, with 11% occurring only once. Time point meaning: patch test 3, about 24 weeks after DPC sensitization. Treatment of the sample: therapeutic diphenylcyclopropenone sensitization with weekly scalp DPC. The sample was whole blood, taken in connection with sensitization to the hapten diphenylcyclopropenone (DPC). These TCRs come from a woman aged 50 to 65 with alopecia areata. Some clones in this sample may be carry-over from other donors' samples.

V usage is TRBV28 and J usage is TRBJ1-2; TRBD1 aligns across 12 bases. This CDR3 contains 15 residues. V lost 4 bases to trimming and J lost 9 bases; unmatched junction nucleotides: 9. Germline V CDR1 and CDR2: MDHEN, SYDVKM. CDR3 coding DNA: TGTGCCAGCAGTTCAGCCGGGACAGGGGGCGTTAGCTACACCTTC. As protein: CASSSAGTGGVSYTF.

Ten or more counts support this clonotype. This chain links TRBV7-2 with TRBJ1-2; D is perhaps TRBD1 (5 bases). The germline V gene has CDR1 SGHTA and CDR2 FQGNSA. V was pared by 6 bases and J by 8 bases, with 19 bases between. This CDR3 spans 14 amino acids. The CDR3 region is CASSRTQDKGGYTF. CDR3 sequence (DNA): TGTGCCAGCAGTAGGACCCAGGACAAGGGGGGCTACACCTTC. The whole variable domain, filled in from reference TRBV7-2 and TRBJ1-2, reads GAGVSQSPSNKVTEKGKDVELRCDPISGHTALYWYRQSLGQGLEFLIYFQGNSAPDKSGLPSDRFSAERTGGSVSTLTIQRTQQEDSAVYLCASSRTQDKGGYTFGSGTRLTVV.

This chain uses TRBV7-9 with TRBJ1-6, with D maybe TRBD1 (5 bases). Trimming stripped 8 bases from V and 3 bases from J, with 8 bases between. This CDR3 contains 13 residues. The germline V gene encodes CDR1 SEHNR and CDR2 FQNEAQ (reference sequence). In DNA, the CDR3 is TGTGCCAGCCGGGGCGACTATAATTCACCCCTCCACTTT. Translating it yields CASRGDYNSPLHF.

This clonotype has a count of ten or more. This chain uses TRBV18 with TRBJ1-1; D is unclear. Germline loops: CDR1 KGHSH, CDR2 LQKENI. The V gene lost 2 bases and the J gene lost 1 base, with 11 bases spanning the gap. The CDR3 contains 15 residues. For the CDR3, the DNA is TGTGCCAGCTCACCAAGGTCACAGCCGAACACTGAAGCTTTCTTT. Its translation: CASSPRSQPNTEAFF.

V and J are TRBV28 and TRBJ2-7; no definite D call. The CDR3 is 13 residues long. Trimming pared 6 bases from V and 3 bases from J, leaving 12 bases between. The germline V gene encodes CDR1 MDHEN and CDR2 SYDVKM. CDR3 nucleotides: TGTGCCAGCAGCCTTCTGGCGGACTACGAGCAGTACTTC. Protein product: CASSLLADYEQYF.

Ten or more counts support this clonotype. This rearrangement joins TRBV28 to TRBJ2-6; the D call may be TRBD1 or TRBD2 (6 bases each). This CDR3 region has 17 residues. Germline CDR1 and CDR2: MDHEN and SYDVKM. V was shortened by 4 bases and J by 2 bases, with 15 bases between the two germline ends. CDR3 loop: CASSSPGAWAGANVLTF. DNA of the CDR3: TGTGCCAGCAGTTCCCCGGGGGCATGGGCTGGGGCCAACGTCCTGACTTTC.

This clonotype was seen at least ten times. The V and J genes are TRBV10-3 and TRBJ2-7; 8 bases map to TRBD1. The V gene's germline CDR1 is ENHRY and CDR2 SYGVKD. Unmatched junction bases numbered 10, after V lost 0 bases and J lost 3 bases. The CDR3 consists of 17 residues. The CDR3 coding sequence is TGTGCCATCAGTGAGTCGTCTGGGGGACAGGCGTACTACGAGCAGTACTTC. It yields the protein CAISESSGGQAYYEQYF.

The chain is built from TRBV20-1 and TRBJ2-7; 10 bases line up with TRBD2. V dropped 3 bases and J dropped 2; count of bases not matched to a gene: 4. CDR3 length equals 14 residues. The germline CDR1 and CDR2 sequences are DFQATT and SNEGSKA (reference sequence). The CDR3: CSASLLAGPYEQYF. The CDR3 nucleotides read TGCAGTGCTAGTTTACTAGCGGGACCCTACGAGCAGTACTTC.

This clonotype has at least ten counts. This rearrangement joins TRBV27 to TRBJ1-4; the D gene is possibly TRBD1 (6 bases). Germline V gene sequence: CDR1 MNHEY, CDR2 SMNVEV (reference sequence). Trimming stripped 1 base from V and 7 bases from J, with 10 bases between. The CDR3 totals 14 residues. CDR3 DNA: TGTGCCAGCAGTTTATTCAGGGGAGGTGAAAAACTGTTTTTT. This gives the protein CASSLFRGGEKLFF.

This clonotype was seen at least ten times. V and J are TRBV12-3 or TRBV12-4 and TRBJ2-1; 8 bases agree with TRBD1. The CDR3 has 18 amino acids. V was clipped by 5 bases and J by 0 bases; unmatched bases: 12. In nucleotides, the CDR3 is TGTGCCAGCAGTCAGGGAGGACAGGGCCCGAGCTCCTACAATGAGCAGTTCTTC. Its translation is CASSQGGQGPSSYNEQFF.

This clonotype was counted many times. The chain is built from TRBV7-2 and TRBJ2-7, with a tentative D call TRBD1 (6 bases). This CDR3 comprises 15 residues. Germline values: CDR1 SGHTA, CDR2 FQGNSA. Trimming stripped 1 base from V and 3 bases from J, with 13 bases between. In DNA form, the CDR3 reads TGTGCCAGCAGCTTAGGGGGGCAGGGCTACTACGAGCAGTACTTC. The encoded protein is CASSLGGQGYYEQYF.

The J gene is TRBJ2-2, the V gene TRBV29-1; TRBD2 matches 7 bases. Losses at the gene ends were 7 bases for V and 0 bases for J; bases not matched to a gene: 2. Germline loops: CDR1 SQVTM, CDR2 ANQGSEA. The CDR3 contains 13 residues. CDR3 nucleotide sequence: TGCAGCGCGACTAGCTCGAACACCGGGGAGCTGTTTTTT. This sequence encodes CSATSSNTGELFF.

The gene calls are TRBV5-1 and TRBJ2-7; 12 bases agree with TRBD2. V gave up 4 bases and J gave up 4 bases; unmatched junction bases: 9. Per the germline V gene, CDR1 is SGHRS and CDR2 is YFSETQ. There are 16 residues in the CDR3. CDR3 in amino acids: CASSPTSGRTSYEQYF. For the CDR3, the DNA is TGCGCCAGCAGCCCCACTAGCGGGAGGACGAGTTACGAGCAGTACTTC.

This clonotype was seen more than once but under ten times. The genes are TRBV10-3 and TRBJ2-7; 10 nucleotides line up with TRBD2. Germline CDR1 reads ENHRY; CDR2 reads SYGVKD. V was clipped by 5 bases and J by 1 base; unmatched bases: 11. The CDR3 is made up of 17 amino acids. In DNA, the CDR3 is TGTGCCATCAGTTCCCACGCACTAGCGGGGTCGTCCTACGAGCAGTACTTC. Residues: CAISSHALAGSSYEQYF.

The rearrangement links TRBV6-1 to TRBJ2-5; the D is unclear. Germline CDR1 and CDR2: MNHNS and SASEGT. The CDR3 is 15 amino acids. V was clipped by 2 bases and J by 2 bases, with 12 bases between them. The CDR3: CASSELFRAQETQYF. The CDR3 bases are TGTGCCAGCAGTGAATTGTTTAGAGCGCAAGAGACCCAGTACTTC.

This clonotype was picked up a small number of times. The gene calls are TRBV7-9 and TRBJ2-3, with D possibly matching TRBD2 (6 bases). CDR1 is SEHNR and CDR2 is FQNEAQ in the germline V gene (reference sequence). The CDR3 spans 13 residues. V lost 3 bases and J lost 5, with 9 bases in between. Here the CDR3 DNA reads TGTGCCAGCAGCTTCGCGGGGATAGATACGCAGTATTTT. Protein: CASSFAGIDTQYF.

The gene calls are TRBV5-6 and TRBJ1-2; D call uncertain. This CDR3 region has 12 residues. Germline V gene data show CDR1 as SGHDT and CDR2 as YYEEEE. Trimming removed 6 bases at V and 4 bases at J, with 10 bases between. CDR3 DNA sequence: TGTGCCAGCACCACGGGCACCTATGGCTACACCTTC. Protein: CASTTGTYGYTF.

This clonotype was observed many times. This chain connects TRBV20-1 to TRBJ1-5; tentative D call: TRBD1 (6 bases). Trimming took off 6 bases at V and 6 bases at J, with 27 bases between the two ends. Germline V gives CDR1 DFQATT, CDR2 SNEGSKA (reference sequence). The CDR3 has 17 residues. CDR3 region: CSASQDQGIRGSQPQHF. The CDR3 bases are TGCAGTGCCAGCCAGGACCAGGGGATCCGTGGTAGTCAGCCCCAGCATTTT.

This clonotype was recorded a few times. This rearrangement joins TRBV12-3 or TRBV12-4 to TRBJ2-3, with TRBD2 as a possible D gene (6 bases). With 5 bases removed from V and 2 bases from J, the gap between germline ends came to 14 bases. This CDR3 spans 15 amino acids. The CDR3 region is CASSQLGGATDTQYF. As DNA, the CDR3 is TGTGCCAGCAGTCAATTGGGGGGAGCCACAGATACGCAGTATTTT.